The 14 T cell receptor beta chains below were found in one sample sequenced in a study of beta chain features in type 1 diabetes. Overall study results and limits: Researchers report that Type 1 diabetes patients had moderately but significantly shorter TCRB CDR3s across all four CD4+ subsets.

For these receptors, no antigen is known. Reverse transcription of all isolated RNA meant that expressed TCRB transcripts were sequenced. This table comes from immunoSEQ multiplex PCR, and its TCRdb copy is limited to in-frame clones, with some not included. The table shows approximately 270,000 clones, with roughly an eighth occurring only once. The sequenced sample was naive CD4+ T cells from blood. These receptors all come from a man aged 25 to 45 with type 1 diabetes.

The chain joins TRBV7-9 to TRBJ2-1, with TRBD2 identical over 7 bases. The CDR3 spans 15 residues. From germline, CDR1 is SEHNR and CDR2 FQNEAQ (reference sequence). Trimming cost V 1 base and J 5 bases; bases outside gene matches: 5. The CDR3 DNA reads as TGTGCCAGCAGCTTAGGCCTAGCGGAAGACAATGAGCAGTTCTTC. Protein sequence: CASSLGLAEDNEQFF. Drawing the rest from reference TRBV7-9 and TRBJ2-1, the complete variable domain is DTGVSQNPRHKITKRGQNVTFRCDPISEHNRLYWYRQTLGQGPEFLTYFQNEAQLEKSRLLSDRFSAERPKGSFSTLEIQRTEQGDSAMYLCASSLGLAEDNEQFFGPGTRLTVL.

A few counts support this clone. The V and J genes are TRBV5-4 and TRBJ2-3; D possibly corresponds to TRBD1 (5 bases). This CDR3 is built from 14 residues. Germline values: CDR1 SGHNT, CDR2 YYREEE (reference sequence). Between the trimmed V and J ends, which lost 4 bases and 1 base, there was a span of 10 bases. The CDR3 protein is CASSISTGTDTQYF. CDR3 in DNA: TGTGCCAGCAGCATCTCGACAGGCACAGATACGCAGTATTTT.

This clone came up a few times. The V gene is TRBV4-1, the J gene TRBJ2-5; TRBD2 matches at 11 bases. CDR1 is MGHRA and CDR2 is YSYEKL in the germline V gene. CDR3 length equals 15 residues. The trim removed 0 bases at V and 5 bases at J, leaving 2 bases unmatched. The CDR3 DNA is TGCGCCAGCAGCCAAGAATCTAGCGGGAGGGAGACCCAGTACTTC. Translating gives CASSQESSGRETQYF.

This chain joins TRBV18 and TRBJ1-1; D is undetermined. V was clipped by 1 base and J by 1 base, with 4 bases between them. Germline V CDR1 and CDR2: KGHSH, LQKENI. The CDR3 length is 13 residues. CDR3 residues: CASSPRPNTEAFF. CDR3 DNA: TGTGCCAGCTCACCACGGCCGAACACTGAAGCTTTCTTT.

This clone has more than one count but fewer than ten. This sequence joins TRBV7-2 and TRBJ2-3, with 7 bases lining up with TRBD2. The CDR3 has 14 residues. Germline V gene lookup returns CDR1 SGHTA and CDR2 FQGNSA. The V and J ends lost 7 bases and 1 base, in that order; junction bases with no gene match: 5. DNA of the CDR3: TGTGCCAGCAAAAGGGAGGGCGGCACAGATACGCAGTATTTT. This codes for CASKREGGTDTQYF. The full variable domain, in which reference TRBV7-2 and TRBJ2-3 provide the parts outside the CDR3, is GAGVSQSPSNKVTEKGKDVELRCDPISGHTALYWYRQSLGQGLEFLIYFQGNSAPDKSGLPSDRFSAERTGGSVSTLTIQRTQQEDSAVYLCASKREGGTDTQYFGPGTRLTVL.

This chain's CDR3 is CASSLGAGDYGYTF. DNA for the CDR3: TGTGCCAGCAGTCTAGGGGCAGGGGACTATGGCTACACCTTC. The gene calls are TRBV9 and TRBJ1-2; D might be TRBD1 (6 bases). Between the trimmed V and J ends, which lost 5 bases and 3 bases, there was a span of 14 bases. Germline V lookup: CDR1 SGDLS, CDR2 YYNGEE. The CDR3 has 14 residues.

The chain couples TRBV5-1 to TRBJ2-6; no clear D. The germline CDR1 and CDR2 sequences are SGHRS and YFSETQ. The CDR3 extends over 15 amino acids. V was shortened by 4 bases and J by 1 base, with 9 bases between the two germline ends. The CDR3 DNA follows: TGCGCCAGCAGCACGGTGACATCTGGGGCCAACGTCCTGACTTTC. Encoded protein: CASSTVTSGANVLTF.

Points on this clone: Within the sample, other DNA sequences also encode this same CDR3. The CDR3 region is CASSLASGNEQFF. Here the CDR3 DNA reads TGTGCCAGCAGCTTAGCTAGCGGTAATGAGCAGTTCTTC. The chain combines TRBV7-3 with TRBJ2-1, with 7 bases fitting TRBD2. The CDR3 runs 13 residues. The V gene's germline CDR1 is SGHTA and CDR2 FQGTGA. The junction had 2 bases not matched to a gene; V was cut back by 2 bases and J by 7 bases.

CDR3 coding DNA: TGTGCCAGCAGTTCCTATCTCAATGAGCAGTTCTTC. Its translation: CASSSYLNEQFF. The chain has TRBV28 and TRBJ2-1, with D unresolved. CDR3 length: 12 amino acids. Per germline, CDR1 MDHEN and CDR2 SYDVKM. Deletions cut 4 bases from V and 6 bases from J, with 7 bases between. The variable domain in full, completed from reference TRBV28 and TRBJ2-1, reads DVKVTQSSRYLVKRTGEKVFLECVQDMDHENMFWYRQDPGLGLRLIYFSYDVKMKEKGDIPEGYSVSREKKERFSLILESASTNQTSMYLCASSSYLNEQFFGPGTRLTVL.

The CDR3 DNA follows: TGTGCCAGCAGCGAATCTTTTGGGAGTATAGGCGAGCAGTACTTC. Its translation: CASSESFGSIGEQYF. The rearrangement links TRBV2 to TRBJ2-7; TRBD2 is a possible D gene (5 bases). The CDR3 is 15 amino acids. Germline lookup yields CDR1 SNHLY and CDR2 FYNNEI. The V end was cut by 6 bases, the J end by 6 bases, with 21 bases between.

The chain uses TRBV7-3 and TRBJ2-1; TRBD2 agrees at 11 bases. The germline V gene has CDR1 SGHTA and CDR2 FQGTGA. Trimming cost V 5 bases and J 8 bases; bases outside gene matches: 8. This CDR3 comprises 15 residues. CDR3 sequence: CASSPTSGSFYEQFF. CDR3 DNA sequence: TGTGCCAGCAGCCCCACTAGCGGGAGTTTTTATGAGCAGTTCTTC.

This chain uses TRBV18 with TRBJ1-1, with D uncertain. The CDR3 loop spans 13 amino acids. Trimming removed 2 bases at V and 0 bases at J, with 4 bases between. Germline V gives CDR1 KGHSH, CDR2 LQKENI. The DNA for the CDR3 is TGTGCCAGCTCACCAGGAGTGAACACTGAAGCTTTCTTT. Protein: CASSPGVNTEAFF.

This clone was found a few times. V usage is TRBV10-3 and J usage is TRBJ2-6, with D unresolved. V was pared by 1 base and J by 0 bases, with 13 bases between. The CDR3 is made up of 18 amino acids. The V gene's germline CDR1 is ENHRY and CDR2 SYGVKD. The CDR3 here is CAISELEVVLSGANVLTF. The CDR3 nucleotides are TGTGCCATCAGTGAGTTAGAGGTTGTACTCTCTGGGGCCAACGTCCTGACTTTC.

There are a few counts of this clone. The CDR3 reads CAQRYDMSYEQYF. DNA for the CDR3: TGTGCCCAACGCTACGACATGTCCTACGAGCAGTACTTC. The chain employs TRBV7-4 and TRBJ2-7; D gene ambiguous. This CDR3 is 13 amino acids long. The germline gives CDR1 SGHVT, CDR2 SQSDAQ. V was cut by 11 bases and J by 1 base, with 15 bases left in between.